What follows is one T cell receptor (beta chain) and its context. No conserved phenylalanine or tryptophan ends this CDR3, so it is likely a read error. The data derive from a study of regulatory T cells in long-lasting Graves disease. In building TCR beta libraries, iRepertoire HTBI primers were used together with Arm-PCR of CDR3 regions. Each CDR3 protein gets one entry after TCRdb re-called the multiplex PCR reads with MiXCR. Of 390,000 or so distinct CDR3 sequences in the sample, less than 30% were seen once. The time point: persistent/refractory GD, antithyroid drugs over 5 years with positive TRAb. PBMCs provided the RNA from which the TCR library was made. There are 14 residues in the CDR3. V dropped 5 bases and J dropped 1 base, with 9 bases sitting between them. Germline V CDR1 and CDR2: MNHNS, SASEGT.

The receptor's source is a woman between 40 and 55 years old with Graves disease. The rearrangement links TRBV6-1 to TRBJ1-5; no clear D gene. The sequenced sample was peripheral blood mononuclear cells (PBMCs), obtained when the disease was refractory, from a patient treated with antithyroid drugs. For the CDR3, the DNA is TGTGCCAGCAGTCTCCGACGGAGCAATCAGCCCCAGCATTCT. This sequence encodes CASSLRRSNQPQHS.